These T cell receptor beta chains were read from a single sample in a study of T cell responses to AZD1222 COVID-19 vaccine. This table comes from immunoSEQ multiplex PCR, and its TCRdb copy is limited to in-frame clones, with some not included. Of 130,000 to 150,000 clones in the sample, approximately 78% were seen once. The material was peripheral blood, obtained on day 0 of MenACWY control vaccination. These receptors were obtained from an adult in good health. Each CDR3 is given with its conserved first and last residue. A D gene is named only where the DNA matches it firmly. Expanded clones get a size class; other rows say once, few or many, or leave the size out.

j_call,v_call,clone_size,d_call,cdr3_nt,cdr3_aa
TRBJ2-5,TRBV5-1,-,-,TGCGCCAGCAGCTTGGTACCAGGGATGGAGACCCAGTACTTC,CASSLVPGMETQYF
TRBJ2-7,TRBV18,-,-,TGTGCCAGCTCACCAATGGAGTCGTTTTTCTACGAGCAGTACTTC,CASSPMESFFYEQYF
TRBJ2-3,TRBV5-1,-,TRBD2,TGCGCCAGCAGCTTGGCGACTAGCGGGGGGACAGATACGCAGTATTTT,CASSLATSGGTDTQYF
TRBJ2-2,TRBV6-5,-,-,TGTGCCACCCGAGGGGATAACACCGGGGAGCTGTTTTTT,CATRGDNTGELFF
TRBJ1-3,TRBV18,-,-,TGTGCCAGCTCAGGAACAGCAAACTCTGGAAACACCATATATTTT,CASSGTANSGNTIYF
TRBJ2-5,TRBV16,-,-,TGTGCCAGCAGCCCCCAAGGGGGATGGCGGGAGACCCAGTACTTC,CASSPQGGWRETQYF
TRBJ2-5,TRBV2,-,-,TGTGCCAGCAGTGAATGGCGCGGCGGAGAGACCCAGTACTTC,CASSEWRGGETQYF
TRBJ1-3,TRBV19,-,-,TGTGCCAGTCGGCTGAGCTCTGGAAACACCATATATTTT,CASRLSSGNTIYF
TRBJ1-5,TRBV28,-,-,TGTGCCAGCAGTGGAGGGGTGTCGAGCAATCAGCCCCAGCATTTT,CASSGGVSSNQPQHF
TRBJ2-5,TRBV7-3,-,-,TGTGCCAGCAGCTTAACGGGGGTGGAGACCCAGTACTTC,CASSLTGVETQYF
TRBJ1-2,TRBV7-9,once,TRBD1,TGTGCCAGCAGCTTGTCCGGGACAGAGCATGGCTACACCTTC,CASSLSGTEHGYTF
TRBJ2-3,TRBV9,-,TRBD2,TGTGCCAGCAGCGCGGGGGGAGACAGCACAGATACGCAGTATTTT,CASSAGGDSTDTQYF
TRBJ1-3,TRBV14,once,-,TGTGCCAGGAGGGTGAGAAAGGCCGGAAACACCATATATTTT,CARRVRKAGNTIYF
TRBJ2-3,TRBV18,-,-,TGTGCCAGCTCCGCGGACGGAGCTAGCACAGATACGCAGTATTTT,CASSADGASTDTQYF
TRBJ2-5,TRBV7-3,-,-,TGTGCCAGCAGCTTAAACGGTAGACAAGAGACCCAGTACTTC,CASSLNGRQETQYF
TRBJ2-3,TRBV28,-,-,TGTGCCAGCAGTCCCGGGCCTAGTAGAGATACGCAGTATTTT,CASSPGPSRDTQYF
TRBJ1-3,TRBV9,once,-,TGTGCCAGCAGCGTAGAGTCATCAGGGGTCTCTGGAAACACCATATATTTT,CASSVESSGVSGNTIYF